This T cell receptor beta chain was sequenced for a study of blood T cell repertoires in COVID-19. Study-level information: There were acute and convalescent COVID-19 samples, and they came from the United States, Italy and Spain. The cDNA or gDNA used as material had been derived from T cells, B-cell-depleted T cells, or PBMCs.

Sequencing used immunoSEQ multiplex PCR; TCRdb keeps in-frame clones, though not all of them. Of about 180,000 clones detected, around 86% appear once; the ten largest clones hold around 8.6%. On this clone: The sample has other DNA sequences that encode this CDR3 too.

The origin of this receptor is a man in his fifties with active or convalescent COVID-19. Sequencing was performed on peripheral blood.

The CDR3 spells CASSLLYEQYF. The CDR3 DNA follows: TGTGCCAGCAGCTTACTCTACGAGCAGTACTTC. This sequence joins TRBV7-9 and TRBJ2-7; D is undetermined. There are 11 residues in the CDR3. Trimming removed 2 bases at V and 3 bases at J, with 2 bases between. Germline CDR1 is SEHNR and CDR2 is FQNEAQ (reference sequence).